The clone carrying this TCR beta chain was seen only a few times. Its matching antigen is unknown. Following extraction, RNA underwent reverse transcription to cDNA, which served as the sequencing template. Profiling relied on immunoSEQ multiplex PCR, and the TCRdb table lists in-frame clones only, not all of them. In the table there are roughly 250,000 clones, around three fifths of which are singletons. The data stem from a study of CD8+ T cells in alopecia areata. Study-level results: Many expanded lesional clones remained in scalp and blood on tofacitinib. One nonresponder leaves baseline CD8+ expansion's link to response uncertain. Across lesional scalp, and particularly alopecia totalis/universalis, clonality surpassed that of normal scalp.

The treatment was: oral pan-JAK inhibitor, 5-10 mg twice daily. The CDR3 extends over 14 amino acids. Germline values: CDR1 GTSNPN, CDR2 SVGIG (reference sequence). V shed 7 bases, J shed 3 bases, and the junction held 9 bases outside the gene matches. The rearrangement joins TRBV30 to TRBJ2-3; 8 nucleotides match TRBD2. This TCR derives from a human donor with alopecia areata. The source was CD4+ T cells sorted from blood, collected at roughly week 53, from a patient treated with tofacitinib. The CDR3: CAFSGGPITDTQYF. The CDR3 DNA reads as TGTGCCTTTTCGGGGGGGCCTATTACAGATACGCAGTATTTT.